The clone carrying this T cell receptor beta chain was observed at least ten times. This entry belongs to a study of Graves' ophthalmopathy and Graves' hyperthyroidism. CDR1 and CDR2 from the germline V gene are SGHTA and FQGTGA. The CDR3 loop spans 14 amino acids. Trimming removed 5 bases at V and 2 bases at J, with 12 bases between. Amplified TCR beta CDR3 regions were obtained using RNA transcripts as template. RT-PCR was first run with HTBI primers, then multiplex PCR in a second round. TCRdb re-called the multiplex PCR reads with MiXCR, one entry per CDR3 protein. The data show 45,000 to 60,000 distinct CDR3 sequences, about half seen once.

The TCR sequence derives from an adult woman with Graves' ophthalmopathy. The V call is TRBV7-3, the J call TRBJ1-1; D remains unclear. The specimen sequenced was peripheral blood. CDR3 residues: CASSPSGPNTEAFF. CDR3 sequence (DNA): TGTGCCAGCAGCCCGAGCGGACCCAACACTGAAGCTTTCTTT.